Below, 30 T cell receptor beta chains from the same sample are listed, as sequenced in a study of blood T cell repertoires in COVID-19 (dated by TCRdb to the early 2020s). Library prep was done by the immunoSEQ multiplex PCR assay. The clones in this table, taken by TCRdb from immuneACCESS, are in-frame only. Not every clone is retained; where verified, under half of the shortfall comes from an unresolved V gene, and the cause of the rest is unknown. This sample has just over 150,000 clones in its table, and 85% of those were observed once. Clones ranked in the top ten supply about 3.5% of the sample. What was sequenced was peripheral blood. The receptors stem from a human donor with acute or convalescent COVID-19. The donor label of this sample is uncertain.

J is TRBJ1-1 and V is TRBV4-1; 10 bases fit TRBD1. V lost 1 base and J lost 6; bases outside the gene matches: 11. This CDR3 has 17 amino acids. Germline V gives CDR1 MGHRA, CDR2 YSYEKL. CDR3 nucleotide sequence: TGCGCCAGCAGCCAAGGGGGGTTCCGGGACAGGGGCTCTGAAGCTTTCTTT. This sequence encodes CASSQGGFRDRGSEAFF.

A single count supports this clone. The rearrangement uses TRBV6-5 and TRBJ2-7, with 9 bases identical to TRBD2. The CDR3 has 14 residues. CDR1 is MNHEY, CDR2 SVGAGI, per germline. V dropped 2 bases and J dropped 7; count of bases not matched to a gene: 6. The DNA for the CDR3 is TGTGCCAGCAGTTACCAGCGGGGGGCGGGAGAGCAGTACTTC. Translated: CASSYQRGAGEQYF.

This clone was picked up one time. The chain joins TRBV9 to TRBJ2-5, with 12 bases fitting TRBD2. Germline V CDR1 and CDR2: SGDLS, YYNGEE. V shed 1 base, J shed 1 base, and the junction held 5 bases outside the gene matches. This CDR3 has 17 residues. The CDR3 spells CASSVTSGGTLQETQYF. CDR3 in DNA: TGTGCCAGCAGCGTAACTAGCGGGGGGACCCTCCAAGAGACCCAGTACTTC.

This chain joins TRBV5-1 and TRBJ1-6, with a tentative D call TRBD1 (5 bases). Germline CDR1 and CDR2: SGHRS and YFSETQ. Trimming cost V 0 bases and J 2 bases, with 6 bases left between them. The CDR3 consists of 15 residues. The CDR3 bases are TGCGCCAGCAGCTTGGAAGGGGCCTATAATTCACCCCTCCACTTT. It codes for CASSLEGAYNSPLHF.

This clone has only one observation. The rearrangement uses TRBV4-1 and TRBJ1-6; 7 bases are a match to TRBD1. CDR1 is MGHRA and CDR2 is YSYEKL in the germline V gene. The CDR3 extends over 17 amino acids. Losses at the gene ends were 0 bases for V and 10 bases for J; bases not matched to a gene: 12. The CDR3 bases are TGCGCCAGCAGCCAAGATACGGGCTTGACAGGGCGATCACCCCTCCACTTT. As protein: CASSQDTGLTGRSPLHF.

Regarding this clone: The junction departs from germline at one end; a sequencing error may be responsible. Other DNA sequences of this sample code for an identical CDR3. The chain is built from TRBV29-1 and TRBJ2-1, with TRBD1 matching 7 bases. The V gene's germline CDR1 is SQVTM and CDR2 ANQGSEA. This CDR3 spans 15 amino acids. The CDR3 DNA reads TGCAGCGTTGGTGTAGGGGGCAGGGTGGACAATGAGCAATTCTTC. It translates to CSVGVGGRVDNEQFF.

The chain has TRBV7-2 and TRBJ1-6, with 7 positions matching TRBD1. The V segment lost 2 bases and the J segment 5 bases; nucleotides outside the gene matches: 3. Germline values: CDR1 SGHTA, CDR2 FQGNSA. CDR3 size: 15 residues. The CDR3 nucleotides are TGTGCCAGCAGCTTACGCACAGGGGATAATTCACCCCTCCACTTT. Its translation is CASSLRTGDNSPLHF.

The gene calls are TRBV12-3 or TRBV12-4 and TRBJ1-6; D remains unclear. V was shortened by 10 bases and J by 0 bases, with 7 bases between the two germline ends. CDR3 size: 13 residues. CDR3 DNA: TGTGCCACTGGGAGCTCCTATAATTCACCCCTCCACTTT. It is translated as CATGSSYNSPLHF.

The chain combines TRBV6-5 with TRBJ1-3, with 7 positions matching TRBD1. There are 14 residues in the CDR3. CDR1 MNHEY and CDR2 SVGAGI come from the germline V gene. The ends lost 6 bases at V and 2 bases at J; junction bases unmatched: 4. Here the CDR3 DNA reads TGTGCCAGCAGGGGTACAGGGGCTGGAAACACCATATATTTT. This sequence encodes CASRGTGAGNTIYF.

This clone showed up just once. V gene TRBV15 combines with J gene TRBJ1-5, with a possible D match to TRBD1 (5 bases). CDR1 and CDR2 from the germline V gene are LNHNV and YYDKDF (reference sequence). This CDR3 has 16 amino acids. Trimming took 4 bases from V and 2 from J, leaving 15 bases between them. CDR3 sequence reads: CATSISGKWGNQPQHF. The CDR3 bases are TGTGCCACCAGCATTTCAGGGAAATGGGGCAATCAGCCCCAGCATTTT.

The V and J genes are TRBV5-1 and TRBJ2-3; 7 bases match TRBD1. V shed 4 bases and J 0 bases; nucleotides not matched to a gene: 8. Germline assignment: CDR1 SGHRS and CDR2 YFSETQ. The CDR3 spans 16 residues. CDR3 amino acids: CASSTTGAPSTDTQYF. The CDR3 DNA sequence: TGCGCCAGCAGCACTACAGGGGCCCCTAGCACAGATACGCAGTATTTT.

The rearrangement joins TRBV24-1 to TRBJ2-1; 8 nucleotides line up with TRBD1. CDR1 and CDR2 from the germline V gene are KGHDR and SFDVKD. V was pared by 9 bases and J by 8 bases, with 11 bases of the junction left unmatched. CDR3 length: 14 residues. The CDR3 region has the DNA TGTGCCACCGGTCCAGGGGGCGCGTTCTATGAGCAGTTCTTC. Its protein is CATGPGGAFYEQFF.

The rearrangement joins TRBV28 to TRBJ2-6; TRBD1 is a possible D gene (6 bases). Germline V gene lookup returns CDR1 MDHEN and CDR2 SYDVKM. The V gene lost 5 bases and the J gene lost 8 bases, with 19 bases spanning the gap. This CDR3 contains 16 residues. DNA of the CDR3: TGTGCCAGCAGTGGAATCCAGGGACAAAAGACCAACGTCCTGACTTTC. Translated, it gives CASSGIQGQKTNVLTF.

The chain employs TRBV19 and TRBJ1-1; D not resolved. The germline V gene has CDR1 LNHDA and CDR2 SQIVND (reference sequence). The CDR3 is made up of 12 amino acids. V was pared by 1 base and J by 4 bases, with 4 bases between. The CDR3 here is CASSIAGTEAFF. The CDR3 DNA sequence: TGTGCCAGTAGTATAGCGGGCACTGAAGCTTTCTTT.

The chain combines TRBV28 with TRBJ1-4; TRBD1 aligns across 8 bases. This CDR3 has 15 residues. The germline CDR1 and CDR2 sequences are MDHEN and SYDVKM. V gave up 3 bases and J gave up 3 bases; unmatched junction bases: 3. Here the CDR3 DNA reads TGTGCCAGCAGTTTCAGGGGGCTCCCTAATGAAAAACTGTTTTTT. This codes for CASSFRGLPNEKLFF.

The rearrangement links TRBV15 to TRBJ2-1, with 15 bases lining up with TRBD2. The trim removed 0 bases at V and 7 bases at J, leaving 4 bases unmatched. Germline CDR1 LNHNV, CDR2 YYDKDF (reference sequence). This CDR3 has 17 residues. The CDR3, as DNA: TGTGCCACCAGCAGAGATCGGGGACTAGCGGGGGGTAATGAGCAGTTCTTC. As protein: CATSRDRGLAGGNEQFF.

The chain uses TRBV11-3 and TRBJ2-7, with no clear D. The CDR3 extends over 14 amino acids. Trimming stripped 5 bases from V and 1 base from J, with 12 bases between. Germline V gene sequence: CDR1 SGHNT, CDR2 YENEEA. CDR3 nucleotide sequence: TGTGCCAGCAGCCGTGGCGGCTATTCCTACGAGCAGTACTTC. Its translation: CASSRGGYSYEQYF.

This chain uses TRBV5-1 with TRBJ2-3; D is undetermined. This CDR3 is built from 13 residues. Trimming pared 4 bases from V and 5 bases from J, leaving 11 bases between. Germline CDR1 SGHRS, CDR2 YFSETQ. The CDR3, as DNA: TGCGCCAGCAGCCAACTCGGAGTAGATACGCAGTATTTT. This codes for CASSQLGVDTQYF.

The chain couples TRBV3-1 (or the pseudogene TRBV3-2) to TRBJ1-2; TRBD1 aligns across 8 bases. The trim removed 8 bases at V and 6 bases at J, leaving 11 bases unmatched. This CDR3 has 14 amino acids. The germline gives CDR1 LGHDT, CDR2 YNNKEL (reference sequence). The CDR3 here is CASGGLTGVHGYTF. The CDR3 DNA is TGTGCCAGCGGCGGTTTGACAGGGGTCCATGGCTACACCTTC.

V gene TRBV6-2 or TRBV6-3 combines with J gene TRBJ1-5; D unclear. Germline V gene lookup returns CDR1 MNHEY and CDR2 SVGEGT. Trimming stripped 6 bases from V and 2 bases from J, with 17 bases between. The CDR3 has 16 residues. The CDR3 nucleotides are TGTGCCAGCAGCCCTCCCTGGAGGGCGGGCAATCAGCCCCAGCATTTT. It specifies CASSPPWRAGNQPQHF.

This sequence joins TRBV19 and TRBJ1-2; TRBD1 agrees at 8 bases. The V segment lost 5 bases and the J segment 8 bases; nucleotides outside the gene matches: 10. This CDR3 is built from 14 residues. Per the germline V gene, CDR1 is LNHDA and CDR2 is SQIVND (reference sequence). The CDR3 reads CASSFPGTGPGYTF. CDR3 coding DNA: TGTGCCAGTAGTTTCCCCGGGACAGGACCCGGCTACACCTTC. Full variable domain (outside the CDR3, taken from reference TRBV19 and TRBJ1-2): DGGITQSPKYLFRKEGQNVTLSCEQNLNHDAMYWYRQDPGQGLRLIYYSQIVNDFQKGDIAEGYSVSREKKESFPLTVTSAQKNPTAFYLCASSFPGTGPGYTFGSGTRLTVV.

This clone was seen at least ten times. The CDR3 bases are TGTGCCAGCAGTCCCGGGAGAAACACAGATACGCAGTATTTT. Translating it yields CASSPGRNTDTQYF. The chain carries TRBV6-5 and TRBJ2-3; possibly TRBD2 for D (6 bases). The length of the CDR3 is 14 residues. Germline CDR1 and CDR2: MNHEY and SVGAGI. V was shortened by 5 bases and J by 2 bases, with 11 bases between the two germline ends.

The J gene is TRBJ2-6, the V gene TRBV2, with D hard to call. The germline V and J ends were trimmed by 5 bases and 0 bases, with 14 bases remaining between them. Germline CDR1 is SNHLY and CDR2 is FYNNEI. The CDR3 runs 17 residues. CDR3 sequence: CASSPHPSGSGANVLTF. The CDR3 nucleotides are TGTGCCAGCAGTCCTCACCCTTCAGGCTCTGGGGCCAACGTCCTGACTTTC.

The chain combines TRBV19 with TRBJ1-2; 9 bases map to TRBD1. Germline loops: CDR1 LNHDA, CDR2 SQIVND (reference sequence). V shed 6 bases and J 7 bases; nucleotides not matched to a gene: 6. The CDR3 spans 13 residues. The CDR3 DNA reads TGTGCCAGTAGCCGGGACAGGGTTGGTGGCTACACCTTC. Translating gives CASSRDRVGGYTF. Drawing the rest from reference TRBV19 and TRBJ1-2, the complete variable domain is DGGITQSPKYLFRKEGQNVTLSCEQNLNHDAMYWYRQDPGQGLRLIYYSQIVNDFQKGDIAEGYSVSREKKESFPLTVTSAQKNPTAFYLCASSRDRVGGYTFGSGTRLTVV.

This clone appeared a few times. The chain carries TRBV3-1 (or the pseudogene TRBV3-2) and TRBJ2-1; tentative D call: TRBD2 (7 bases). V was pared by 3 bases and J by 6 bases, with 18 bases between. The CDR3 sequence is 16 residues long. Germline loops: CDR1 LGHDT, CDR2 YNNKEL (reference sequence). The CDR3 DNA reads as TGTGCCAGCAGCCATGGAGGGGGGGGATCTGGCAATGAGCAGTTCTTC. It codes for CASSHGGGGSGNEQFF.

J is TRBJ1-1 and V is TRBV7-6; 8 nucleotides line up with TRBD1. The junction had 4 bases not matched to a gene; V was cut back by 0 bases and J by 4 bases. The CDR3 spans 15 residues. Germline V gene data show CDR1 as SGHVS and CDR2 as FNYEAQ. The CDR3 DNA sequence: TGTGCCAGCAGCTTAGCTCACACAGGGGGCACTGAAGCTTTCTTT. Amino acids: CASSLAHTGGTEAFF.

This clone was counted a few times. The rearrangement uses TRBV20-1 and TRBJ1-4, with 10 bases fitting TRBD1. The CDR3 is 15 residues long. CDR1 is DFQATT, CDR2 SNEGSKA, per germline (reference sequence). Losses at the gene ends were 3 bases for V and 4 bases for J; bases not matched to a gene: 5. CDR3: CSASPGQGRNEKLFF. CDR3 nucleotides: TGCAGTGCTAGTCCGGGACAGGGGCGTAATGAAAAACTGTTTTTT.

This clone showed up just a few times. The CDR3 reads CASSLASPGGLAGAFF. The CDR3 DNA sequence: TGTGCCAGCAGCTTAGCCTCCCCTGGGGGCCTCGCAGGAGCTTTCTTT. V is TRBV7-2 and J is TRBJ1-1; D might be TRBD1 (6 bases). The length of the CDR3 is 16 residues. The V and J ends lost 0 bases and 10 bases respectively, with 21 bases between them. Per germline, CDR1 SGHTA and CDR2 FQGNSA.

In nucleotides, the CDR3 is TGTGCCAGCAGTGACGAACAGAGGGGGGAAAAACTGTTTTTT. The encoded protein is CASSDEQRGEKLFF. This rearrangement joins TRBV2 to TRBJ1-4, with D possibly matching TRBD1 (6 bases). Germline values: CDR1 SNHLY, CDR2 FYNNEI. V was pared by 3 bases and J by 8 bases, with 13 bases between. The CDR3 runs to 14 residues.

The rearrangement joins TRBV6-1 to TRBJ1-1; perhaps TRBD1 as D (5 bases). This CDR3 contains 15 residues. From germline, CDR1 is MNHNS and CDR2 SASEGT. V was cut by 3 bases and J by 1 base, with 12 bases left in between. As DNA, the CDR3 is TGTGCCAGCAGTGATCTTGGACAATCGAACACTGAAGCTTTCTTT. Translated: CASSDLGQSNTEAFF.